The rows below give T cell receptor beta chains drawn from one sample of a study of blood T cell repertoires in COVID-19. The assay was immunoSEQ multiplex PCR, and TCRdb's table has in-frame clones only and misses some. This table holds roughly 200,000 clones, 87% found once. Sequenced: PBMCs or T cells enriched from blood (not recorded which). The receptor source for this set is a man aged 25-45 years in a cohort exposed to, infected with or recovered from COVID-19 (not recorded which). Both conserved end residues are part of each CDR3. A D gene is named only where the DNA matches it firmly. Clone size is shown for a subset of rows, as once, few, many or a class of expanded clone.

d_gene	v_gene	abundance	j_gene	CDR3aa	CDR3nt
NA	TRBV6-5	NA	TRBJ1-2	CASSPRSDGYTF	TGTGCCAGCAGTCCGAGATCCGATGGCTACACCTTC
NA	TRBV28	NA	TRBJ2-4	CASSPFGGRDIQYF	TGTGCCAGCAGTCCATTCGGGGGAAGGGACATTCAGTACTTC
NA	TRBV5-1	once	TRBJ2-1	CASSPIRWNEQFF	TGCGCCAGCAGTCCGATTCGGTGGAATGAGCAGTTCTTC
NA	TRBV21-1	NA	TRBJ2-5	CASSKGGQGAQETQYF	TGTGCCAGCAGCAAAGGGGGACAGGGGGCCCAAGAGACCCAGTACTTC
NA	TRBV28	NA	TRBJ2-1	CATREDPQGNEQFF	TGTGCCACCAGAGAGGACCCCCAGGGGAATGAGCAGTTCTTC
TRBD2	TRBV4-1	once	TRBJ2-1	CASSQEVTREYGSYNEQFF	TGCGCCAGCAGCCAAGAGGTAACGCGGGAGTACGGCTCCTACAATGAGCAGTTCTTC
NA	TRBV18	NA	TRBJ1-5	CASSPPGGDQPQHF	TGTGCCAGCTCACCACCGGGAGGGGATCAGCCCCAGCATTTT
TRBD2	TRBV11-1	NA	TRBJ2-5	CASSRGRGWETQYF	TGTGCCAGCAGCCGGGGGAGGGGATGGGAGACCCAGTACTTC
NA	TRBV5-6	NA	TRBJ1-2	CASSLGVNAYGYTF	TGTGCCAGCAGCTTGGGCGTCAACGCCTATGGCTACACCTTC
TRBD1	TRBV28	few	TRBJ2-5	CASRGQGPTNGETQYF	TGTGCCAGCAGGGGACAGGGGCCAACTAACGGAGAGACCCAGTACTTC
TRBD1	TRBV7-2	NA	TRBJ2-7	CASSLGTGGPSHDEQYF	TGTGCCAGCAGCTTAGGGACAGGGGGCCCTTCCCACGACGAGCAGTACTTC
TRBD1	TRBV28	NA	TRBJ1-2	CASSAEQGAGYTF	TGTGCCAGCAGCGCCGAACAGGGGGCCGGCTACACCTTC
TRBD1	TRBV28	NA	TRBJ1-6	CAIGSGTGWVGYNSPLHF	TGTGCCATCGGGTCCGGGACAGGGTGGGTTGGATATAATTCACCCCTCCACTTT
TRBD1	TRBV5-4	NA	TRBJ2-3	CASSPSRDRVRDTQYF	TGTGCCAGCAGCCCGTCCCGGGACAGGGTCCGGGATACGCAGTATTTT
NA	TRBV7-6	NA	TRBJ2-3	CASSYSGVTDTQYF	TGTGCCAGCAGCTATAGCGGCGTCACAGATACGCAGTATTTT
NA	TRBV28	NA	TRBJ2-2	CASSPAGLNTGELFF	TGTGCCAGCAGTCCCGCGGGACTTAACACCGGGGAGCTGTTTTTT
NA	TRBV3-1/TRBV3-2	NA	TRBJ1-1	CASSPVEGITEAFF	TGTGCCAGCAGCCCCGTGGAGGGGATCACTGAAGCTTTCTTT
NA	TRBV3-1/TRBV3-2	NA	TRBJ1-4	CASSQVITPPPNEKLFF	TGTGCCAGCAGCCAAGTGATCACACCTCCACCTAATGAAAAACTGTTTTTT
NA	TRBV12-3/TRBV12-4	NA	TRBJ2-5	CASSLIQETQYF	TGTGCCAGCAGCCTCATACAGGAGACCCAGTACTTC
NA	TRBV28	NA	TRBJ2-1	CASYSSIGYNEQFF	TGTGCCAGCTATTCTAGTATTGGCTACAATGAGCAGTTCTTC
TRBD2	TRBV11-3	NA	TRBJ2-3	CASSAGTSGRTDTQYF	TGTGCCAGCAGCGCAGGGACTAGCGGGAGAACAGATACGCAGTATTTT
NA	TRBV4-1	NA	TRBJ2-1	CASSLNRGSYNEQFF	TGCGCCAGCAGCCTTAATCGGGGATCCTACAATGAGCAGTTCTTC
TRBD1	TRBV29-1	once	TRBJ1-1	CSVEDSAQGAKAFF	TGCAGCGTTGAAGATTCGGCACAGGGGGCGAAAGCTTTCTTT
NA	TRBV27	NA	TRBJ1-4	CASSLSGGANEKLFF	TGTGCCAGCAGTTTATCGGGGGGGGCCAATGAAAAACTGTTTTTT
NA	TRBV19	once	TRBJ2-2	CASSQGPTRVTGELFF	TGTGCCAGTAGTCAGGGACCGACTAGGGTAACCGGGGAGCTGTTTTTT
NA	TRBV27	NA	TRBJ1-3	CASSLSGDSGNTIYF	TGTGCCAGCAGTTTATCGGGAGACTCTGGAAACACCATATATTTT
TRBD2	TRBV18	NA	TRBJ2-5	CASSMTGGQETQYF	TGTGCCAGCTCGATGACGGGGGGGCAAGAGACCCAGTACTTC
TRBD1	TRBV29-1	NA	TRBJ2-3	CSADAQDRGLSDTQYF	TGCAGCGCCGATGCCCAGGACAGGGGGTTATCAGATACGCAGTATTTT
TRBD1	TRBV19	NA	TRBJ2-2	CASKPDRVNTGELFF	TGTGCCAGTAAACCGGACAGGGTGAACACCGGGGAGCTGTTTTTT
NA	TRBV21-1	few	TRBJ2-7	CASSKEEGQGAWKREQYF	TGTGCCAGCAGCAAAGAGGAGGGACAGGGGGCGTGGAAGCGAGAGCAGTACTTC
NA	TRBV3-1/TRBV3-2	few	TRBJ1-1	CASSQGPRALNTEAFF	TGTGCCAGCAGCCAAGGTCCGCGGGCTTTGAACACTGAAGCTTTCTTT
TRBD1	TRBV5-5	NA	TRBJ1-1	CASRWTGGGRTEAFF	TGTGCCAGCAGGTGGACAGGGGGCGGTCGCACTGAAGCTTTCTTT
NA	TRBV5-1	NA	TRBJ1-1	CASSLAGGPNTEAFF	TGCGCCAGCAGCTTGGCGGGAGGACCGAACACTGAAGCTTTCTTT
NA	TRBV25-1	NA	TRBJ2-5	CASSEGGLAETQYF	TGTGCCAGCAGTGAGGGGGGGCTTGCAGAGACCCAGTACTTC
TRBD2	TRBV9	NA	TRBJ2-7	CASSPRTSGSHEQYF	TGTGCCAGCAGCCCCAGGACTAGCGGGAGCCACGAGCAGTACTTC
NA	TRBV10-3	NA	TRBJ2-7	CAISESEHVAVSGYEQYF	TGTGCCATCAGTGAGTCGGAGCATGTGGCGGTTTCCGGATACGAGCAGTACTTC
NA	TRBV6-5	NA	TRBJ2-1	CASSYSGLDEQFF	TGTGCCAGCAGTTACTCAGGACTGGATGAGCAGTTCTTC
TRBD1	TRBV28	NA	TRBJ1-1	CASKMGDRVSAFF	TGTGCCAGCAAAATGGGGGACAGGGTGTCAGCTTTCTTT
TRBD2	TRBV2	NA	TRBJ2-3	CASSVERGRVDTQYF	TGTGCCAGCAGTGTAGAGCGGGGGAGGGTAGATACGCAGTATTTT
TRBD2	TRBV19	NA	TRBJ2-5	CASSSRLADQETQYF	TGTGCCAGTAGTAGTCGACTAGCGGACCAAGAGACCCAGTACTTC
TRBD2	TRBV7-2	NA	TRBJ2-7	CASSPSGGVLEQYF	TGTGCCAGCAGCCCCTCGGGAGGGGTTCTCGAGCAGTACTTC
TRBD2	TRBV19	NA	TRBJ2-3	CASSTGLAGGGDTQYF	TGTGCCAGTAGTACCGGACTAGCGGGAGGCGGGGATACGCAGTATTTT
TRBD2	TRBV19	NA	TRBJ2-2	CASSLAGGPAGELFF	TGTGCCAGTAGTTTAGCGGGAGGCCCCGCCGGGGAGCTGTTTTTT
NA	TRBV19	few	TRBJ2-5	CASSMGLRGGQETQYF	TGTGCCAGTAGTATGGGGTTGAGGGGGGGCCAAGAGACCCAGTACTTC
TRBD1	TRBV5-1	NA	TRBJ2-7	CASSIGQGATSEQYF	TGCGCCAGCAGCATCGGACAGGGGGCGACCTCCGAGCAGTACTTC
NA	TRBV5-1	NA	TRBJ1-5	CASSPGTFSNQPQHF	TGCGCCAGCAGCCCGGGGACTTTCAGCAATCAGCCCCAGCATTTT
TRBD2	TRBV9	NA	TRBJ2-3	CASSERAGGTDTQYF	TGTGCCAGCAGCGAACGAGCGGGAGGGACAGATACGCAGTATTTT
TRBD1	TRBV18	once	TRBJ2-7	CASSPAEQGGYEQYF	TGTGCCAGCTCACCAGCGGAACAGGGGGGCTACGAGCAGTACTTC
TRBD2	TRBV9	NA	TRBJ2-5	CASSVGLAGPTEYF	TGTGCCAGCAGCGTAGGGCTAGCGGGCCCCACCGAGTACTTC
TRBD2	TRBV18	NA	TRBJ2-7	CASSPGLAGTYEQYF	TGTGCCAGCTCACCGGGACTAGCGGGAACCTACGAGCAGTACTTC
NA	TRBV2	NA	TRBJ2-1	CASRDTPGEQFF	TGTGCCAGCAGGGACACCCCTGGTGAGCAGTTCTTC
NA	TRBV14	NA	TRBJ2-7	CASSQQGFSYEQYF	TGTGCCAGCAGCCAACAGGGATTCTCCTACGAGCAGTACTTC
TRBD1	TRBV10-3	NA	TRBJ1-2	CAISLQGARGYTF	TGTGCCATCAGTTTACAGGGGGCGCGGGGCTACACCTTC
TRBD1	TRBV5-1	NA	TRBJ2-7	CASSLGGKYEQYF	TGCGCCAGCAGCTTAGGGGGCAAGTACGAGCAGTACTTC
NA	TRBV24-1	once	TRBJ2-7	CATSRGRSSYEQYF	TGTGCCACCAGCCGCGGCCGGAGCTCCTACGAGCAGTACTTC
NA	TRBV28	NA	TRBJ1-2	CASSLSGVNTF	TGTGCCAGCAGTTTATCGGGGGTCAACACCTTC
NA	TRBV27	once	TRBJ1-5	CASSFTRGDQPQHF	TGTGCCAGCAGTTTTACCAGGGGTGATCAGCCCCAGCATTTT